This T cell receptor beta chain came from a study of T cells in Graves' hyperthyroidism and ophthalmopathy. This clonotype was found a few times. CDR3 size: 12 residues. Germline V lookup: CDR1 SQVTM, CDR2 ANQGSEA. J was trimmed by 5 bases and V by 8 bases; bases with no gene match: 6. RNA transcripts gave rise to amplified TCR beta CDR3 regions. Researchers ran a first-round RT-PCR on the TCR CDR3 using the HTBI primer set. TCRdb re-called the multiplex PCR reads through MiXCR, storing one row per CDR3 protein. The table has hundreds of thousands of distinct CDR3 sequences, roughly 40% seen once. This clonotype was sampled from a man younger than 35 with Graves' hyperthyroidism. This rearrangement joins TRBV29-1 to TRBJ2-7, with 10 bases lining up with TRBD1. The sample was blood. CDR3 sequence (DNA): TGCAGCTTTGGGACAGGGGATCACGAGCAGTACTTC. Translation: CSFGTGDHEQYF.